This T cell receptor beta chain was documented in a study of early T cells in non-severe SARS-CoV-2 infection. This clonotype has a count of ten or more. With V trimmed by 6 bases and J by 5 bases, 4 bases remained unmatched. The CDR3 covers 13 residues. Germline V gene lookup returns CDR1 LGHDT and CDR2 YNNKEL (reference sequence). TCRdb re-derived calls from the 5' RACE reads in MiXCR, one entry per CDR3 protein. The sample holds about 19,000 distinct CDR3 sequences, more than 4% seen once. This chain connects TRBV3-1 to TRBJ2-5; TRBD2 aligns across 9 bases. Sequenced input: whole blood. The source is an adult who was a healthcare worker with PCR-confirmed SARS-CoV-2 infection or an uninfected control (not recorded which). In nucleotides, the CDR3 is TGTGCCAGCAGGCCCGGGACTAGCGAGACCCAGTACTTC. Translated, it gives CASRPGTSETQYF.